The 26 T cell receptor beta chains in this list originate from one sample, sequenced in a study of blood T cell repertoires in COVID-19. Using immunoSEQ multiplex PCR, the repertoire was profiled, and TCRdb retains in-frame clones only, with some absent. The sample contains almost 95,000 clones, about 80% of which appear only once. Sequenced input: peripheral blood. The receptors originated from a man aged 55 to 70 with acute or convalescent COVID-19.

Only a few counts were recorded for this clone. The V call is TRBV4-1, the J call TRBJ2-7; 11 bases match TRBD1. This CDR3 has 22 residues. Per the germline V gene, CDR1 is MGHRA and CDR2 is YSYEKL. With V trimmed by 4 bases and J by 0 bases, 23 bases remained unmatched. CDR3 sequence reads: CASSRFFRDRGKVVAYSYEQYF. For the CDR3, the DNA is TGCGCCAGCAGCCGATTCTTCCGGGACAGGGGGAAAGTAGTGGCTTACTCCTACGAGCAGTACTTC.

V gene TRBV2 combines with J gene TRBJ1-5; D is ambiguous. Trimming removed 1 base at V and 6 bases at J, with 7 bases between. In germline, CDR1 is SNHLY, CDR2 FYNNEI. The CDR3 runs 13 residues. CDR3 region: CASSEDPSQPQHF. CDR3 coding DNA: TGTGCCAGCAGTGAAGATCCGTCTCAGCCCCAGCATTTT. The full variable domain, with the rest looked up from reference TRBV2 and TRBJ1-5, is EPEVTQTPSHQVTQMGQEVILRCVPISNHLYFYWYRQILGQKVEFLVSFYNNEISEKSEIFDDQFSVERPDGSNFTLKIRSTKLEDSAMYFCASSEDPSQPQHFGDGTRLSIL.

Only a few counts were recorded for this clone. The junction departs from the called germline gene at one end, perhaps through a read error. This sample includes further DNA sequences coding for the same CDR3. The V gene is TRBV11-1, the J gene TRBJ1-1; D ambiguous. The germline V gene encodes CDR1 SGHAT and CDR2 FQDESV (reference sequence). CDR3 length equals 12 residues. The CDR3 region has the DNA TGTGCCAGCAGTTTAGGAGTGACTGAAGCTTTCTTT. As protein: CASSLGVTEAFF.

CDR3 amino acids: CASSIGQGGGYTF. The CDR3 nucleotides are TGTGCCAGCAGCATTGGCCAGGGGGGAGGCTACACCTTC. The V and J genes are TRBV7-9 and TRBJ1-2, with TRBD1 matching over 7 bases. This CDR3 is 13 amino acids long. Germline CDR1 reads SEHNR; CDR2 reads FQNEAQ (reference sequence). Unmatched junction bases numbered 8, after V lost 5 bases and J lost 8 bases.

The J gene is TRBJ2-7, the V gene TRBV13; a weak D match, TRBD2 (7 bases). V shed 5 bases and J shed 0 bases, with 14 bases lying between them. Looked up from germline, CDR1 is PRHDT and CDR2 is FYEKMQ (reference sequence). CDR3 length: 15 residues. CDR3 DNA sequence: TGTGCCAGCAGCCTCCGAGGGGGGGCCTCCTACGAGCAGTACTTC. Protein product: CASSLRGGASYEQYF.

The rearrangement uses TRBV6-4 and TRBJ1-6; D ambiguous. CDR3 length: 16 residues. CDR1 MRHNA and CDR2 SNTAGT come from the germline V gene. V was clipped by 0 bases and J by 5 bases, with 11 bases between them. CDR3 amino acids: CASSDSRCADNSPLHF. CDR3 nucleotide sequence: TGTGCCAGCAGTGACTCTCGTTGTGCAGATAATTCACCCCTCCACTTT.

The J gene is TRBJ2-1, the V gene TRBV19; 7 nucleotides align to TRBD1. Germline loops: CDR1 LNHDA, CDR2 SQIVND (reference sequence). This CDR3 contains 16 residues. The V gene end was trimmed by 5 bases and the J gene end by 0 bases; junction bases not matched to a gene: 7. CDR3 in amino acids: CASSAYRGSSYNEQFF. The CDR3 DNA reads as TGTGCCAGTAGTGCGTACAGGGGCAGCTCCTACAATGAGCAGTTCTTC.

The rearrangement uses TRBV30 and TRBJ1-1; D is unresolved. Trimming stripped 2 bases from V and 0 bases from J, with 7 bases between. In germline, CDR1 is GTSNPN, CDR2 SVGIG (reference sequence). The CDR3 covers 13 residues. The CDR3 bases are TGTGCCTGGAGTATCGGGATGAACACTGAAGCTTTCTTT. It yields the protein CAWSIGMNTEAFF. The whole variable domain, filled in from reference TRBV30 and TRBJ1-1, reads SQTIHQWPATLVQPVGSPLSLECTVEGTSNPNLYWYRQAAGRGLQLLFYSVGIGQISSEVPQNLSASRPQDRQFILSSKKLLLSDSGFYLCAWSIGMNTEAFFGQGTRLTVV.

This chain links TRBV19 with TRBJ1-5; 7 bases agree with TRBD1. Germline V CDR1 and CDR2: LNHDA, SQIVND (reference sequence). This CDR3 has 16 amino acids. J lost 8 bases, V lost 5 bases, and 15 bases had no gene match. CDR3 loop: CASSPPFNRGAKPQHF. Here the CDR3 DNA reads TGTGCCAGTAGTCCTCCCTTTAACAGGGGCGCCAAGCCCCAGCATTTT.

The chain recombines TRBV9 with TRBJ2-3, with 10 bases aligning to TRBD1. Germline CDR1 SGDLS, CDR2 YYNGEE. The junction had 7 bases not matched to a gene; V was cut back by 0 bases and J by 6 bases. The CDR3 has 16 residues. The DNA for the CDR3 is TGTGCCAGCAGCGTAGCCGGGACAGGGGTAATGGATACGCAGTATTTT. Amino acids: CASSVAGTGVMDTQYF.

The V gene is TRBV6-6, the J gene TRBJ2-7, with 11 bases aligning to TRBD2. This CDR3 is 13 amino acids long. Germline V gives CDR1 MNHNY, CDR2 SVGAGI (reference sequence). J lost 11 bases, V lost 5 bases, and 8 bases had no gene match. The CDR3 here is CASSPELAGVEYF. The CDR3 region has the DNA TGTGCCAGCAGTCCAGAACTAGCGGGGGTCGAGTACTTC.

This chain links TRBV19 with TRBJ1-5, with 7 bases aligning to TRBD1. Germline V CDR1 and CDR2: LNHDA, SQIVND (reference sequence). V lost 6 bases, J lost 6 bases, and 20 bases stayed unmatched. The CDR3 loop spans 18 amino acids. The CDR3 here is CASSRGTARGRKRQPQHF. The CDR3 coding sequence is TGTGCCAGTAGCCGAGGGACAGCACGAGGACGGAAGCGTCAGCCCCAGCATTTT. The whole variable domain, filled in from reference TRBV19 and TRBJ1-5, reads DGGITQSPKYLFRKEGQNVTLSCEQNLNHDAMYWYRQDPGQGLRLIYYSQIVNDFQKGDIAEGYSVSREKKESFPLTVTSAQKNPTAFYLCASSRGTARGRKRQPQHFGDGTRLSIL.

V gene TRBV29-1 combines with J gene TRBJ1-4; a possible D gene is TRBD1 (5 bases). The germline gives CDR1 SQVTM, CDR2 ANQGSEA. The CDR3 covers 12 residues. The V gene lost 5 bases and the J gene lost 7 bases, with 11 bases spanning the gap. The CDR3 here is CSVLGAAEKLFF. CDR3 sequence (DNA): TGCAGCGTTTTAGGGGCGGCTGAAAAACTGTTTTTT.

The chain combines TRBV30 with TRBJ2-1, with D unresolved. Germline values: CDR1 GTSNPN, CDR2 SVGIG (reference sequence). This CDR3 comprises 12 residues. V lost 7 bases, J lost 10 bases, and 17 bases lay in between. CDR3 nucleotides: TGTGCCTCAGGTCTGAGATCCGAAGAGCAGTTCTTC. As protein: CASGLRSEEQFF.

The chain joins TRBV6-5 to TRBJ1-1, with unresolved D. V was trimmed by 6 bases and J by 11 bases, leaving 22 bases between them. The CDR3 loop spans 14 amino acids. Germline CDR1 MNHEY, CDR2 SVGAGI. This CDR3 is CASRPRAEARGAFF. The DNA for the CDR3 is TGTGCCAGCAGGCCCAGAGCCGAGGCCCGAGGGGCTTTCTTT.

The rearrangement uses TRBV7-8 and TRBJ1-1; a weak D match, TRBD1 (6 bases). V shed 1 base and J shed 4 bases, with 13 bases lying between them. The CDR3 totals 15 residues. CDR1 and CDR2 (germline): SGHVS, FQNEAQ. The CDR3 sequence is CASSLGEGGFTEAFF. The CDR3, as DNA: TGTGCCAGCAGCTTAGGGGAGGGGGGCTTCACTGAAGCTTTCTTT.

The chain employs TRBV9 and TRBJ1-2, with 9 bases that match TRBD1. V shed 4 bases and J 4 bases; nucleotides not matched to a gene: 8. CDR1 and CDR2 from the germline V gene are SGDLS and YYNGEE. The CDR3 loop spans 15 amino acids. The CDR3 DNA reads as TGTGCCAGCAGCCCGCCCATGACAGGGGGCTATGGCTACACCTTC. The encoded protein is CASSPPMTGGYGYTF.

In DNA form, the CDR3 reads TGTGCCAGCAGCTTAGGATTCAGCCAAGAGACCCAGTACTTC. It encodes CASSLGFSQETQYF. The V and J genes are TRBV7-2 and TRBJ2-5; no definite D call. This CDR3 comprises 14 residues. V was clipped by 1 base and J by 1 base, with 7 bases between them. Germline lookup yields CDR1 SGHTA and CDR2 FQGNSA.

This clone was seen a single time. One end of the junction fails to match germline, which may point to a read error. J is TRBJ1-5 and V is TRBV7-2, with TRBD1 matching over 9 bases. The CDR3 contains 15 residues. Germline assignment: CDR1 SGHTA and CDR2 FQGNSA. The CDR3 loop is CASSVLTGGNQPQHF. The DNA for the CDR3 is TGTGCCAGCAGCGTACTTACAGGGGGCAACCAGCCCCAGCATTTT.

CDR3 loop: CASSLLLPRRGSTDTQYF. The CDR3 DNA reads TGTGCCAGCAGCTTACTTCTTCCCCGCAGGGGCAGCACAGATACGCAGTATTTT. The chain employs TRBV7-9 and TRBJ2-3, with D perhaps matching TRBD1 (6 bases). This CDR3 has 18 residues. CDR1 is SEHNR, CDR2 FQNEAQ, per germline (reference sequence). The V gene lost 2 bases and the J gene lost 0 bases, with 18 bases spanning the gap.

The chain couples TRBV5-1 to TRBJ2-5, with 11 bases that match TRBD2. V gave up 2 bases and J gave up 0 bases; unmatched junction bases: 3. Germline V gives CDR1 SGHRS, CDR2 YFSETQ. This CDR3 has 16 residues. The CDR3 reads CASSFSSGGNQETQYF. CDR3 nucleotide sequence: TGCGCCAGCAGCTTTTCTAGCGGGGGGAACCAAGAGACCCAGTACTTC.

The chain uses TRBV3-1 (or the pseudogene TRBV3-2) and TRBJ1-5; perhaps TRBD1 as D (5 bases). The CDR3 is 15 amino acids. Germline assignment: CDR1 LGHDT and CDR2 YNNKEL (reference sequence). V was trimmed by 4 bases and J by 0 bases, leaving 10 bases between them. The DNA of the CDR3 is TGTGCCAGCAGCCCAGGGATTCATAGCAATCAGCCCCAGCATTTT. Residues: CASSPGIHSNQPQHF.

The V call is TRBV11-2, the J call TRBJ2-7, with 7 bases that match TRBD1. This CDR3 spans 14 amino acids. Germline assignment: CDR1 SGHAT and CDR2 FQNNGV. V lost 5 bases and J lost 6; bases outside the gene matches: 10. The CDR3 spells CASSEHTGVAEQYF. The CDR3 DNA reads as TGTGCCAGCAGCGAACATACAGGGGTTGCCGAGCAGTACTTC.

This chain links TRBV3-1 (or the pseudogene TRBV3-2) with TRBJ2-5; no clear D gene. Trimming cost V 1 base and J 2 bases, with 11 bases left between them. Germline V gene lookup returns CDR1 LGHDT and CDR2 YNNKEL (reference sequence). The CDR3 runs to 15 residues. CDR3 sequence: CASSQAVTAQETQYF. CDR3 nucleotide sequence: TGTGCCAGCAGCCAAGCCGTTACTGCACAAGAGACCCAGTACTTC.

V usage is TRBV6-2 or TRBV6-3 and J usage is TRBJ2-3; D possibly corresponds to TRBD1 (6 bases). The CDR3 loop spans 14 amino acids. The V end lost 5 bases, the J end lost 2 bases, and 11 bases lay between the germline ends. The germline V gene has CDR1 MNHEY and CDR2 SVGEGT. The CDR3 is CASSPWDNTDTQYF. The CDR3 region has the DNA TGTGCCAGCAGTCCCTGGGACAACACAGATACGCAGTATTTT.

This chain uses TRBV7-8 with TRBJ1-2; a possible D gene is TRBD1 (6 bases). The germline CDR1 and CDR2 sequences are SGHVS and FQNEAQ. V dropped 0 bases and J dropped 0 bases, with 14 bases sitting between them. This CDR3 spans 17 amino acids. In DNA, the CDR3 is TGTGCCAGCAGCTTAGCGGGGTGGGGGCCTGCTAACTATGGCTACACCTTC. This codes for CASSLAGWGPANYGYTF.